Following are 13 T cell receptor beta chains from one sample sequenced in a study of blood T cell repertoires in COVID-19. TCRdb's copy holds only in-frame clones and misses some; the assay was immunoSEQ multiplex PCR. The table has roughly 400,000 clones, approximately 90% seen once. Sequencing was done on a sample of PBMCs or T cells enriched from blood (not recorded which). These receptors were obtained from a woman between 50 and 59 years old who had recovered from COVID-19.

V gene TRBV30 combines with J gene TRBJ1-2; 7 bases are a match to TRBD1. Per the germline V gene, CDR1 is GTSNPN and CDR2 is SVGIG (reference sequence). This CDR3 comprises 14 residues. The V gene end was trimmed by 3 bases and the J gene end by 0 bases; junction bases not matched to a gene: 4. The CDR3 DNA reads TGTGCCTGGAGCAAGGGGGCAGCTAACTATGGCTACACCTTC. Its protein is CAWSKGAANYGYTF.

This chain joins TRBV28 and TRBJ1-2; 7 nucleotides match TRBD1. V was pared by 7 bases and J by 2 bases, with 10 bases of the junction left unmatched. CDR1 MDHEN and CDR2 SYDVKM come from the germline V gene. This CDR3 region has 15 residues. The CDR3 sequence is CASNPGGTANYGYTF. Here the CDR3 DNA reads TGTGCCAGCAACCCTGGGGGGACAGCAAACTATGGCTACACCTTC.

The chain employs TRBV4-2 and TRBJ1-2; TRBD1 matches at 7 bases. The V gene's germline CDR1 is LGHNA and CDR2 YNFKEQ. CDR3 size: 15 residues. V was clipped by 0 bases and J by 4 bases; unmatched bases: 5. DNA for the CDR3: TGTGCCAGCAGCCAAGACAGGGGGAAGGGCTATGGCTACACCTTC. Translated, it gives CASSQDRGKGYGYTF.

The gene calls are TRBV28 and TRBJ2-1; 10 bases are shared with TRBD2. Germline CDR1 and CDR2: MDHEN and SYDVKM. The CDR3 has 16 amino acids. V gave up 6 bases and J gave up 1 base; unmatched junction bases: 6. In DNA form, the CDR3 reads TGTGCCAGCAGCTCCATAGCGGGGGGTTCCTACAATGAGCAGTTCTTC. This sequence encodes CASSSIAGGSYNEQFF.

Worth noting for this clone: Other nucleotide sequences in the sample specify the same CDR3. The chain carries TRBV28 and TRBJ1-3; 7 nucleotides line up with TRBD1. Germline-derived CDR1 and CDR2 are MDHEN and SYDVKM. V shed 6 bases, J shed 3 bases, and the junction held 2 bases outside the gene matches. The CDR3 runs to 13 residues. The CDR3 sequence is CASSRDSGNTIYF. CDR3 sequence (DNA): TGTGCCAGCAGCCGGGACAGTGGAAACACCATATATTTT.

The chain is built from TRBV27 and TRBJ2-7; D is uncertain. CDR3 size: 13 residues. The germline V gene encodes CDR1 MNHEY and CDR2 SMNVEV (reference sequence). Trimming left V 6 bases short and J 0 bases short, with 9 bases between. In DNA, the CDR3 is TGTGCCAGCAGGTTTTACAACTCCTACGAGCAGTACTTC. It translates to CASRFYNSYEQYF.

This clone was observed a single time. The chain uses TRBV28 and TRBJ2-5; a weak D match, TRBD2 (6 bases). CDR1 is MDHEN and CDR2 is SYDVKM in the germline V gene. Trimming took off 5 bases at V and 0 bases at J, with 7 bases between the two ends. The CDR3 consists of 13 residues. CDR3 DNA sequence: TGTGCCAGCAGTAGGACTAACCAAGAGACCCAGTACTTC. Translating it yields CASSRTNQETQYF.

This clone was picked up one time. The rearrangement uses TRBV11-2 and TRBJ2-7, with D hard to call. V gave up 1 base and J gave up 2 bases, with 9 bases separating them. CDR3 size: 14 residues. The germline CDR1 and CDR2 sequences are SGHAT and FQNNGV. CDR3 bases: TGTGCCAGCAGCTTAGCTCACTCGCCCTACGAGCAGTACTTC. Translation gives CASSLAHSPYEQYF.

The chain uses TRBV6-5 and TRBJ1-2; 7 bases line up with TRBD1. Germline V gives CDR1 MNHEY, CDR2 SVGAGI. The CDR3 is 13 residues long. V dropped 6 bases and J dropped 7; count of bases not matched to a gene: 8. The CDR3 nucleotides read TGTGCCAGCAGATACGACAGGGTCTCTGGCTACACCTTC. Residues: CASRYDRVSGYTF.

This clone was seen a handful of times. The chain joins TRBV7-2 to TRBJ2-7, with no clear D. Germline V gene data show CDR1 as SGHTA and CDR2 as FQGNSA. The CDR3 totals 15 residues. V lost 1 base and J 0 bases, leaving 10 bases between the germline ends. CDR3 region: CASSLGMSSSYEQYF. DNA of the CDR3: TGTGCCAGCAGCTTAGGAATGTCCAGCTCCTACGAGCAGTACTTC.

The V gene is TRBV4-2, the J gene TRBJ2-7, with D unclear. The CDR3 is 14 residues long. Looked up from germline, CDR1 is LGHNA and CDR2 is YNFKEQ. With 0 bases removed from V and 4 bases from J, the gap between germline ends came to 10 bases. This chain's CDR3 is CASSQDRLEYEQYF. Here the CDR3 DNA reads TGTGCCAGCAGCCAAGACAGGTTAGAGTACGAGCAGTACTTC.

This clone turned up a few times. The CDR3 DNA sequence: TGCGCCAGCAGCTTGTGGAGGCAGGGAGGTGAATCACCCCTCCACTTT. Protein sequence: CASSLWRQGGESPLHF. This rearrangement joins TRBV5-1 to TRBJ1-6; a possible D gene is TRBD1 (5 bases). The CDR3 is 16 amino acids. Germline loops: CDR1 SGHRS, CDR2 YFSETQ. The V gene lost 1 base and the J gene lost 10 bases, with 18 bases spanning the gap. The full variable domain, in which reference TRBV5-1 and TRBJ1-6 provide the parts outside the CDR3, is KAGVTQTPRYLIKTRGQQVTLSCSPISGHRSVSWYQQTPGQGLQFLFEYFSETQRNKGNFPGRFSGRQFSNSRSEMNVSTLELGDSALYLCASSLWRQGGESPLHFGNGTRLTVT.

The chain links TRBV2 to TRBJ1-5, with TRBD1 identical over 7 bases. The V and J ends lost 6 bases and 7 bases, in that order; junction bases with no gene match: 9. The CDR3 runs 14 residues. The germline CDR1 and CDR2 sequences are SNHLY and FYNNEI. The CDR3 spells CASRPTGVGQPQHF. In DNA, the CDR3 is TGTGCCAGCAGACCCACAGGGGTGGGACAGCCCCAGCATTTT.